One T cell receptor (beta chain) is described in this entry. Its antigen is currently unknown. CDR3 length equals 15 residues. Germline V gene sequence: CDR1 SGHRS, CDR2 YFSETQ. V was pared by 0 bases and J by 4 bases, with 3 bases of the junction left unmatched. The sample originates from a study of cytomegalovirus exposure and HLA in healthy donors. Study details: The same platform was used for the 120 validation repertoires and the 600 to 700 first-cohort repertoires, a later analysis reported.

The protocol was immunoSEQ multiplex PCR, while the TCRdb copy is restricted to in-frame clones and leaves out a portion. Here the sample spans some 79,000 clones, about 94% being singletons. The study drew the donors from its approximately 110-subject validation cohort, separate from the roughly 700-subject first cohort. Study results and caveats: A later analysis found first-cohort TCR clusters tended to co-occur in the 120 validation repertoires. It was confirmed in vitro that three of the CMV-associated chains were specific for CMV antigens.

The source is a woman between 18 and 29 years old in good health and CMV-seropositive. Sequencing was performed on PBMCs. J is TRBJ2-5 and V is TRBV5-1, with TRBD2 matching 10 bases. CDR3: CASSLASGGAETQYF. The CDR3, as DNA: TGCGCCAGCAGCTTGGCTAGCGGGGGTGCAGAGACCCAGTACTTC.